This TCR beta chain was recorded in a study of blood T cell repertoires in COVID-19. The V gene end was trimmed by 5 bases and the J gene end by 4 bases; junction bases not matched to a gene: 14. The CDR3 consists of 17 residues. CDR1 SGHAT and CDR2 FQNNGV come from the germline V gene. This clone was found once. Profiling relied on immunoSEQ multiplex PCR, and the TCRdb table lists in-frame clones only, not all of them. The sample yields 350,000 to 400,000 clones, roughly 86% seen once. Sequenced input: PBMCs or T cells enriched from blood (not recorded which). The chain links TRBV11-2 to TRBJ1-1; TRBD1 matches 9 bases. The receptor's source is a woman in her twenties or thirties who had recovered from COVID-19. The CDR3 loop reads CASSQRTGELRGTEAFF. CDR3 nucleotide sequence: TGTGCCAGCAGCCAAAGGACAGGGGAGCTCCGGGGCACTGAAGCTTTCTTT. Drawing the rest from reference TRBV11-2 and TRBJ1-1, the complete variable domain is EAGVAQSPRYKIIEKRQSVAFWCNPISGHATLYWYQQILGQGPKLLIQFQNNGVVDDSQLPKDRFSAERLKGVDSTLKIQPAKLEDSAVYLCASSQRTGELRGTEAFFGQGTRLTVV.